Presented here are 25 T cell receptor beta chains from one specimen sequenced in a study of T cell responses to AZD1222 COVID-19 vaccine. Produced via immunoSEQ multiplex PCR; TCRdb's table is partial and in-frame only. The sample holds around 140,000 clones, 75% to 95% seen once. The sample consisted of peripheral blood, taken 28 days after the second AZD1222 dose. These receptors all come from an adult who received the AZD1222 COVID-19 vaccine.

This rearrangement joins TRBV7-9 to TRBJ2-7; no clear D gene. Germline assignment: CDR1 SEHNR and CDR2 FQNEAQ (reference sequence). V dropped 5 bases and J dropped 6 bases, with 14 bases sitting between them. This CDR3 spans 13 amino acids. CDR3 bases: TGTGCCAGCAGCACGCAGGTGATGCGCGAGCAGTACTTC. Translation: CASSTQVMREQYF.

The chain links TRBV10-3 to TRBJ2-3; TRBD1 aligns across 7 bases. Trimming removed 5 bases from V and 0 bases from J; junction bases left unmatched: 14. Germline CDR1 reads ENHRY; CDR2 reads SYGVKD. CDR3 length equals 18 residues. This CDR3 reads CAISSPLGTAASTDTQYF. The CDR3 DNA sequence: TGTGCCATCAGTTCTCCCCTAGGGACAGCAGCTAGCACAGATACGCAGTATTTT.

The chain uses TRBV6-2 or TRBV6-3 and TRBJ2-1, with D possibly TRBD2 on 5 matching bases. The CDR3 extends over 16 amino acids. The germline gives CDR1 MNHEY, CDR2 SVGEGT. With 4 bases removed from V and 7 bases from J, the gap between germline ends came to 20 bases. CDR3 region: CASSSLDSRAGNEQFF. The CDR3, as DNA: TGTGCCAGCAGTTCCTTGGACTCCCGCGCTGGGAATGAGCAGTTCTTC.

V usage is TRBV19 and J usage is TRBJ2-1; tentative D call: TRBD1 (5 bases). The CDR3 runs to 13 residues. Germline CDR1 reads LNHDA; CDR2 reads SQIVND (reference sequence). Between the trimmed V and J ends, which lost 6 bases and 9 bases, there was a span of 15 bases. CDR3 region: CASSPPQRGEQFF. The CDR3 coding sequence is TGTGCCAGTAGCCCACCCCAAAGGGGTGAGCAGTTCTTC.

V is TRBV7-2 and J is TRBJ1-2; a possible D gene is TRBD1 (5 bases). CDR3 length: 16 residues. Germline CDR1 is SGHTA and CDR2 is FQGNSA. Trimming cost V 5 bases and J 7 bases, with 23 bases left between them. The CDR3 DNA reads as TGTGCCAGCAGCCCCTCATCCGGGACGGACACTCGTGGCTACACCTTC. Its translation is CASSPSSGTDTRGYTF.

The chain is built from TRBV6-2 or TRBV6-3 and TRBJ2-7; the D gene is possibly TRBD2 (6 bases). The CDR3 sequence is 13 residues long. Trimming removed 0 bases at V and 10 bases at J, with 13 bases between. CDR1 and CDR2 (germline): MNHEY, SVGEGT. CDR3 nucleotides: TGTGCCAGCAGTTACTCGGCGGGGTCGGAACAGTACGTC. It codes for CASSYSAGSEQYV.

Here the CDR3 DNA reads TGTGCCAGCAGTTACGGGGTCGAGCAGTACGTC. Translated, it gives CASSYGVEQYV. The rearrangement links TRBV6-2 or TRBV6-3 to TRBJ2-7; D is uncertain. V lost 2 bases, J lost 6 bases, and 5 bases lay in between. Germline V gene sequence: CDR1 MNHEY, CDR2 SVGEGT. CDR3 length equals 11 residues.

This clone was seen once. The chain carries TRBV2 and TRBJ1-1, with D unclear. The germline gives CDR1 SNHLY, CDR2 FYNNEI. Trimming shortened V by 7 bases and J by 7 bases, and 10 bases separated the two germline ends. The length of the CDR3 is 11 residues. The CDR3 loop reads CASKGLGEAFF. DNA for the CDR3: TGTGCCAGCAAGGGTCTCGGTGAAGCTTTCTTT.

The V call is TRBV3-1 (or the pseudogene TRBV3-2), the J call TRBJ2-2; tentative D call: TRBD2 (5 bases). V lost 4 bases to trimming and J lost 0 bases, with 12 bases between them. The CDR3 has 16 residues. Germline-derived CDR1 and CDR2 are LGHDT and YNNKEL (reference sequence). The CDR3 DNA follows: TGTGCCAGCAGCCGATACCGGACTTCGAACACCGGGGAGCTGTTTTTT. Amino acid sequence: CASSRYRTSNTGELFF.

This chain links TRBV27 with TRBJ2-3; TRBD2 agrees at 12 bases. This CDR3 spans 15 amino acids. V trimming: 8 bases; J trimming: 2 bases; junction bases outside the gene matches: 5. Germline V gene lookup returns CDR1 MNHEY and CDR2 SMNVEV (reference sequence). The CDR3 DNA sequence: TGTGCCAGCGGACTAGCGGGGCTTACCACAGATACGCAGTATTTT. Translated: CASGLAGLTTDTQYF.

The chain links TRBV15 to TRBJ2-1, with D perhaps being TRBD1 or TRBD2 (5 bases each). V dropped 0 bases and J dropped 0 bases, with 6 bases sitting between them. Germline V lookup: CDR1 LNHNV, CDR2 YYDKDF (reference sequence). The CDR3 is 15 amino acids. The CDR3 DNA is TGTGCCACCAGCAGAGAGAGGGGCTCCTACAATGAGCAGTTCTTC. Its translation is CATSRERGSYNEQFF.

The chain employs TRBV5-6 and TRBJ1-4; 9 bases line up with TRBD1. The J segment lost 10 bases and the V segment lost 3 bases, leaving 7 bases of the junction unmatched. Germline V gene sequence: CDR1 SGHDT, CDR2 YYEEEE. The CDR3 length is 14 residues. Here the CDR3 reads CASSSDRGIAKLFF. CDR3 bases: TGTGCCAGCAGCTCCGACAGGGGGATTGCAAAACTGTTTTTT.

The chain joins TRBV9 to TRBJ1-1; a weak D match, TRBD1 (5 bases). Per the germline V gene, CDR1 is SGDLS and CDR2 is YYNGEE. This CDR3 has 14 amino acids. V was cut by 0 bases and J by 2 bases, with 8 bases left in between. The CDR3 protein is CASSVGGTNTEAFF. The DNA of the CDR3 is TGTGCCAGCAGCGTAGGGGGGACCAACACTGAAGCTTTCTTT.

The V gene is TRBV19, the J gene TRBJ2-2, with D possibly TRBD1 on 6 matching bases. The V end lost 10 bases, the J end lost 7 bases, and 22 bases lay between the germline ends. Germline CDR1 LNHDA, CDR2 SQIVND (reference sequence). This CDR3 region has 15 residues. The CDR3 DNA reads TGTGCCACTGGTGGGGGCAGCTTTGGGCGCGGGGAGCTGTTTTTT. It translates to CATGGGSFGRGELFF.

J is TRBJ1-3 and V is TRBV6-5; D remains ambiguous. This CDR3 comprises 11 residues. Trimming took 7 bases from V and 1 from J, leaving 2 bases between them. Germline CDR1 and CDR2: MNHEY and SVGAGI. The CDR3 coding sequence is TGTGCCAGCACATCTGGAAACACCATATATTTT. This codes for CASTSGNTIYF.

The V gene is TRBV25-1, the J gene TRBJ2-7; 9 bases fit TRBD2. The germline CDR1 and CDR2 sequences are MGHDK and SYGVNS. The CDR3 is made up of 16 amino acids. The V and J ends lost 1 base and 3 bases, in that order; junction bases with no gene match: 7. This CDR3 reads CASSEFSLAGIYEQYV. CDR3 nucleotide sequence: TGTGCCAGCAGTGAATTCTCCCTAGCGGGGATCTACGAGCAGTACGTC.

V and J are TRBV7-2 and TRBJ1-5; D not certain. Germline values: CDR1 SGHTA, CDR2 FQGNSA. Trimming cost V 3 bases and J 9 bases, with 18 bases left between them. The length of the CDR3 is 15 residues. The CDR3 DNA sequence: TGTGCCAGCAGCTTTAATGGAGACGACCTATGGCCCCAGCATTTT. Amino acid sequence: CASSFNGDDLWPQHF.

The V gene is TRBV5-1, the J gene TRBJ2-3; D perhaps matches TRBD2 (6 bases). Trimming took 0 bases from V and 6 from J, leaving 8 bases between them. From germline, CDR1 is SGHRS and CDR2 YFSETQ. The CDR3 has 13 amino acids. The CDR3 nucleotides are TGCGCCAGCAGCTTGGGGGACTTGGATACGCAGTATTTT. It encodes CASSLGDLDTQYF. Using reference TRBV5-1 and TRBJ2-3 for the parts outside the CDR3, the full variable domain is KAGVTQTPRYLIKTRGQQVTLSCSPISGHRSVSWYQQTPGQGLQFLFEYFSETQRNKGNFPGRFSGRQFSNSRSEMNVSTLELGDSALYLCASSLGDLDTQYFGPGTRLTVL.

J is TRBJ2-1 and V is TRBV11-3, with 7 bases identical to TRBD2. After removal of 6 bases from V and 6 bases from J, the junction contained 5 bases not matched to a gene. Per the germline V gene, CDR1 is SGHNT and CDR2 is YENEEA. CDR3 length equals 13 residues. CDR3 sequence reads: CASREGGGNEQFF. DNA for the CDR3: TGTGCCAGCAGGGAGGGCGGGGGCAATGAGCAGTTCTTC.

This chain uses TRBV6-5 with TRBJ2-7, with 7 bases that match TRBD1. J was trimmed by 6 bases and V by 5 bases; bases with no gene match: 4. CDR3 length: 12 residues. Looked up from germline, CDR1 is MNHEY and CDR2 is SVGAGI. CDR3 DNA sequence: TGTGCCAGCAGTCCAACAGGGGCCGAGCAGTACTTC. The encoded protein is CASSPTGAEQYF.

The J gene is TRBJ1-1, the V gene TRBV3-1 (or the pseudogene TRBV3-2); perhaps TRBD1 as D (5 bases). The CDR3 spans 14 residues. Germline-derived CDR1 and CDR2 are LGHDT and YNNKEL (reference sequence). V was cut by 5 bases and J by 3 bases, with 13 bases left in between. CDR3 sequence (DNA): TGTGCCAGCAGCTCGGGGCCGAGGGACACTGAAGCTTTCTTT. Protein product: CASSSGPRDTEAFF.

This sequence joins TRBV6-6 and TRBJ2-1; TRBD2 matches at 11 bases. CDR3 size: 17 residues. The V segment lost 5 bases and the J segment 0 bases; nucleotides outside the gene matches: 6. Per germline, CDR1 MNHNY and CDR2 SVGAGI (reference sequence). The CDR3 sequence is CASSRTSGGLSYNEQFF. CDR3 nucleotide sequence: TGTGCCAGCAGTCGTACTAGCGGGGGCCTCTCCTACAATGAGCAGTTCTTC.

The chain has TRBV30 and TRBJ1-3; D is undetermined. The CDR3 totals 12 residues. V was trimmed by 8 bases and J by 4 bases, leaving 12 bases between them. In germline, CDR1 is GTSNPN, CDR2 SVGIG (reference sequence). CDR3 DNA: TGTGCCGGGAATAAGGGAGGAAACACCATATATTTT. Translated, it gives CAGNKGGNTIYF.

This clone was recorded once. The chain links TRBV6-2 or TRBV6-3 to TRBJ1-5, with a weak D call TRBD1 (6 bases). V dropped 5 bases and J dropped 7 bases, with 12 bases sitting between them. CDR1 is MNHEY and CDR2 is SVGEGT in the germline V gene. The CDR3 runs to 13 residues. The CDR3, as DNA: TGTGCCAGCAGTAACAGGGAATCGCAGCCCCAGCATTTT. Translated, it gives CASSNRESQPQHF.

The chain links TRBV7-6 to TRBJ2-5; 11 bases are a match to TRBD2. Germline lookup yields CDR1 SGHVS and CDR2 FNYEAQ. Germline trimming cut 5 bases from V and 4 bases from J; bases unmatched to any gene: 9. The CDR3 is made up of 16 amino acids. DNA of the CDR3: TGTGCCAGCAGCCCAATAGCGGGAGGGCCGGGAGAGACCCAGTACTTC. Translation gives CASSPIAGGPGETQYF.